This entry concerns a single TCR beta chain. Its specificity is unknown. The data are from a study of OX40 agonist ivuxolimab in advanced cancers. Study-level information: Patients received ivuxolimab, an agonistic anti-OX40 (CD134) antibody.

TCRdb's table, derived via immunoSEQ multiplex PCR, lists solely in-frame clones and lacks some. The sample lists 70,000 or so clones; about 94% were seen once. The study, taken as a whole, reports: At 0.1 to 3.0 mg/kg, CD4+ and CD8+ blood T cells expanded clonally by week 6.

Peripheral blood came from all dose cohorts at three timepoints. The specimen was CD4+ or CD8+ T cells sorted from blood, collected in a trial of the OX40 agonist ivuxolimab. This TCR derives from an adult with an advanced solid tumor such as melanoma, head and neck, liver or kidney cancer.

CDR3 nucleotide sequence: TGTGCCAGCAGCTCTAGTCAGGGAAAGAACTATGGCTACACCTTC. Protein sequence: CASSSSQGKNYGYTF. The chain recombines TRBV7-9 with TRBJ1-2; D may be TRBD1 (5 bases). Between the trimmed V and J ends, which lost 4 bases and 2 bases, there was a span of 14 bases. Germline values: CDR1 SEHNR, CDR2 FQNEAQ (reference sequence). The CDR3 consists of 15 residues. Based on the CDR3 plus reference TRBV7-9 and TRBJ1-2, the full variable domain is DTGVSQNPRHKITKRGQNVTFRCDPISEHNRLYWYRQTLGQGPEFLTYFQNEAQLEKSRLLSDRFSAERPKGSFSTLEIQRTEQGDSAMYLCASSSSQGKNYGYTFGSGTRLTVV.